Each of the 28 T cell receptor beta chains below was sequenced from the same sample in a study of CD8+ T cells in alopecia areata. cDNA reverse transcribed from extracted RNA served as the sequencing template. Libraries were prepared by immunoSEQ multiplex PCR; TCRdb keeps only in-frame clonotypes and omits some of them. The sample carries 3,900 or so clones, 65% to 75% recorded once. The treatment here: oral pan-JAK inhibitor, 5-10 mg twice daily. Individuals with alopecia areata gave both lesional scalp punch biopsies and peripheral blood for collection. The sequences come from skin, collected at week 24, from a patient treated with tofacitinib. These receptor sequences come from a human donor with alopecia areata.

V and J are TRBV6-5 and TRBJ1-1; D uncertain. V was trimmed by 3 bases and J by 0 bases, leaving 8 bases between them. CDR1 MNHEY and CDR2 SVGAGI come from the germline V gene. This CDR3 has 14 amino acids. The DNA for the CDR3 is TGTGCCAGCAGTTATCGGCAGCTGAACACTGAAGCTTTCTTT. Translation gives CASSYRQLNTEAFF.

This clone was seen once. This chain joins TRBV5-1 and TRBJ2-3, with a possible D match to TRBD2 (5 bases). The length of the CDR3 is 17 residues. Germline lookup yields CDR1 SGHRS and CDR2 YFSETQ. The V end lost 4 bases, the J end lost 2 bases, and 20 bases lay between the germline ends. CDR3 loop: CASSPSWETLNTDTQYF. The CDR3 bases are TGCGCCAGCAGCCCTAGCTGGGAGACCCTAAACACAGATACGCAGTATTTT.

The chain recombines TRBV10-1 with TRBJ1-5; 7 nucleotides agree with TRBD1. Germline assignment: CDR1 WNHNN and CDR2 SYGVQD (reference sequence). Losses at the gene ends were 6 bases for V and 3 bases for J; bases not matched to a gene: 8. The CDR3 has 15 amino acids. CDR3 residues: CASRTHTGDNQPQHF. As DNA, the CDR3 is TGCGCCAGCAGGACCCACACAGGGGACAATCAGCCCCAGCATTTT.

With respect to this clone: Distinct nucleotide sequences in the sample also encode this CDR3. CDR3 sequence (DNA): TGCGCCAGCAGCTTGTTGGCGGGGGGGTACAATGAGCAGTTCTTC. Residues: CASSLLAGGYNEQFF. The rearrangement links TRBV5-1 to TRBJ2-1, with 9 bases that match TRBD2. This CDR3 contains 15 residues. Germline V gene data show CDR1 as SGHRS and CDR2 as YFSETQ. The J segment lost 4 bases and the V segment lost 1 base, leaving 3 bases of the junction unmatched.

This clone appeared a single time. This sequence joins TRBV23-1 and TRBJ1-2; TRBD1 aligns across 12 bases. TRBV23-1 is classed as an ORF, of uncertain function. Losses at the gene ends were 2 bases for V and 7 bases for J; bases not matched to a gene: 11. The CDR3 covers 17 residues. The CDR3 loop is CASSQLRDRGRLGGYTF. In DNA, the CDR3 is TGCGCCAGCAGTCAACTCCGGGACAGGGGGCGTTTAGGTGGCTACACCTTC.

This clone was picked up a small number of times. DNA for the CDR3: TGTGCCAGCAGTCCTACCGGGACAGGTCAGAACGAGCAGTACTTC. Its translation is CASSPTGTGQNEQYF. The chain combines TRBV7-2 with TRBJ2-7; 8 nucleotides align to TRBD1. The V gene's germline CDR1 is SGHTA and CDR2 FQGNSA. CDR3 length: 15 residues. V shed 6 bases, J shed 5 bases, and the junction held 12 bases outside the gene matches.

The chain carries TRBV6-4 and TRBJ2-1, with a possible D match to TRBD1 (6 bases). With 2 bases removed from V and 0 bases from J, the gap between germline ends came to 11 bases. This CDR3 region has 16 residues. CDR1 is MRHNA and CDR2 is SNTAGT in the germline V gene. In DNA form, the CDR3 reads TGTGCCAGCAGTGACACTGGGGGCATCTCCTACAATGAGCAGTTCTTC. Translation gives CASSDTGGISYNEQFF.

The V gene is TRBV7-2, the J gene TRBJ1-5; 10 positions agree with TRBD1. Trimming at V came to 5 bases and at J to 0 bases, leaving 10 bases not matched to a gene. The CDR3 sequence is 18 residues long. CDR1 SGHTA and CDR2 FQGNSA come from the germline V gene. The CDR3 sequence is CASSKGQGMFFSNQPQHF. As DNA, the CDR3 is TGTGCCAGCAGCAAGGGACAGGGGATGTTCTTTAGCAATCAGCCCCAGCATTTT.

This clone was seen a handful of times. The chain carries TRBV5-1 and TRBJ2-6, with D maybe TRBD1 (6 bases). This CDR3 has 15 amino acids. V was trimmed by 6 bases and J by 0 bases, leaving 10 bases between them. Germline loops: CDR1 SGHRS, CDR2 YFSETQ. The CDR3 reads CASNPDSSGANVLTF. The CDR3, as DNA: TGCGCCAGCAACCCGGACAGCTCTGGGGCCAACGTCCTGACTTTC.

This chain links TRBV7-6 with TRBJ1-2; D is unresolved. The CDR3 is 13 amino acids. The germline CDR1 and CDR2 sequences are SGHVS and FNYEAQ. V shed 1 base and J shed 0 bases, with 3 bases lying between them. Here the CDR3 DNA reads TGTGCCAGCAGCTTAGTCCCTAACTATGGCTACACCTTC. Translation: CASSLVPNYGYTF.

The chain is built from TRBV11-2 and TRBJ1-5, with unresolved D. This CDR3 comprises 14 residues. V gave up 0 bases and J gave up 1 base, with 4 bases separating them. Germline-derived CDR1 and CDR2 are SGHAT and FQNNGV. CDR3 bases: TGTGCCAGCAGCTTAGAAGTAAGCAATCAGCCCCAGCATTTT. Its translation is CASSLEVSNQPQHF. Full variable domain (missing parts from reference TRBV11-2 and TRBJ1-5): EAGVAQSPRYKIIEKRQSVAFWCNPISGHATLYWYQQILGQGPKLLIQFQNNGVVDDSQLPKDRFSAERLKGVDSTLKIQPAKLEDSAVYLCASSLEVSNQPQHFGDGTRLSIL.

The genes are TRBV11-2 and TRBJ1-1; D call uncertain. This CDR3 comprises 12 residues. Trimming took off 2 bases at V and 5 bases at J, with 6 bases between the two ends. From germline, CDR1 is SGHAT and CDR2 FQNNGV. CDR3 DNA: TGTGCCAGCAGCTTAAAGGGAACTGAAGCTTTCTTT. Residues: CASSLKGTEAFF.

The chain couples TRBV18 to TRBJ2-5; TRBD1 matches at 7 bases. Germline assignment: CDR1 KGHSH and CDR2 LQKENI. V was pared by 3 bases and J by 5 bases, with 0 bases of the junction left unmatched. The CDR3 runs to 12 residues. The CDR3 DNA reads as TGTGCCAGCTCACCGGACAGGGAGACCCAGTACTTC. It codes for CASSPDRETQYF.

This chain joins TRBV27 and TRBJ2-5; 8 bases agree with TRBD2. The DNA end is more similar to TRBJ2-7, so the J call may be wrong. This CDR3 spans 13 amino acids. CDR1 is MNHEY, CDR2 SMNVEV, per germline (reference sequence). CDR3 nucleotide sequence: TGTGCCAGCAGCTCGGGGGGGTACTACGAGCAGTACTTC. This translates into CASSSGGYYEQYF.

The genes are TRBV6-5 and TRBJ1-1; D gene unclear. Trimming took 3 bases from V and 2 from J, leaving 4 bases between them. Looked up from germline, CDR1 is MNHEY and CDR2 is SVGAGI. This CDR3 spans 12 amino acids. The CDR3 DNA is TGTGCCAGCAGTTATCGCAACACTGAAGCTTTCTTT. Translation: CASSYRNTEAFF.

V usage is TRBV6-6 and J usage is TRBJ2-7; possible D gene TRBD1, 7 bases. The germline CDR1 and CDR2 sequences are MNHNY and SVGAGI (reference sequence). The V and J ends lost 5 bases and 1 base respectively, with 18 bases between them. CDR3 length equals 16 residues. In DNA form, the CDR3 reads TGTGCCAGCAGTATCGCCGCAGGGGGGCTTTCCTACGAGCAGTACTTC. Amino acid sequence: CASSIAAGGLSYEQYF.

In DNA form, the CDR3 reads TGCAGCGTTGATAGGGGGGTTGGGACTTACGAGCAGTACTTC. Translated: CSVDRGVGTYEQYF. The chain carries TRBV29-1 and TRBJ2-7; possibly TRBD1 or TRBD2 for D (6 bases each). V lost 3 bases, J lost 4 bases, and 16 bases lay in between. CDR3 length equals 14 residues. Per the germline V gene, CDR1 is SQVTM and CDR2 is ANQGSEA.

The gene calls are TRBV7-2 and TRBJ2-7, with D possibly being TRBD1 or TRBD2 (5 bases each). V shed 1 base and J shed 2 bases, with 12 bases lying between them. The germline CDR1 and CDR2 sequences are SGHTA and FQGNSA. The CDR3 extends over 15 amino acids. This chain's CDR3 is CASSLGKGPTYEQYF. In nucleotides, the CDR3 is TGTGCCAGCAGCTTAGGGAAGGGACCCACCTACGAGCAGTACTTC. The variable domain in full, with the rest retrieved from reference TRBV7-2 and TRBJ2-7, is GAGVSQSPSNKVTEKGKDVELRCDPISGHTALYWYRQSLGQGLEFLIYFQGNSAPDKSGLPSDRFSAERTGGSVSTLTIQRTQQEDSAVYLCASSLGKGPTYEQYFGPGTRLTVT.

The V gene is TRBV29-1, the J gene TRBJ2-3; D may be TRBD1 or TRBD2 (7 bases each). Germline lookup yields CDR1 SQVTM and CDR2 ANQGSEA. The CDR3 runs 16 residues. V was clipped by 6 bases and J by 0 bases, with 19 bases between them. CDR3 loop: CSVLSPGGDSTDTQYF. The DNA for the CDR3 is TGCAGCGTCCTCAGCCCAGGGGGGGATAGCACAGATACGCAGTATTTT.

The V call is TRBV6-1, the J call TRBJ1-2; a weak D match, TRBD1 (5 bases). The CDR3 length is 15 residues. Trimming stripped 7 bases from V and 5 bases from J, with 20 bases between. CDR1 MNHNS and CDR2 SASEGT come from the germline V gene. The CDR3 here is CASTRGGGGGYGYTF. The DNA for the CDR3 is TGTGCCAGCACCCGGGGGGGAGGCGGAGGGTATGGCTACACCTTC.

The gene calls are TRBV6-5 and TRBJ1-5; no reliable D call. Germline-derived CDR1 and CDR2 are MNHEY and SVGAGI. V lost 0 bases, J lost 3 bases, and 12 bases lay in between. The CDR3 spans 16 residues. The CDR3 sequence: CASSYSIDLVNQPQHF. Here the CDR3 DNA reads TGTGCCAGCAGTTACTCCATAGACTTAGTCAATCAGCCCCAGCATTTT.

This clone was observed a handful of times. The rearrangement joins TRBV7-8 to TRBJ1-2; the match to TRBD1 covers 12 bases. The CDR3 runs to 17 residues. Germline lookup yields CDR1 SGHVS and CDR2 FQNEAQ. The ends lost 5 bases at V and 4 bases at J; junction bases unmatched: 11. CDR3 bases: TGTGCCAGCAGCCCTCGGGACAGGGGGCAAGAGGGCTATGGCTACACCTTC. Protein sequence: CASSPRDRGQEGYGYTF.

Remarks on this clone: The junction departs from germline at one end; a sequencing error may be responsible. Other DNA sequences in this sample translate to the same CDR3. The chain is built from TRBV5-1 and TRBJ2-7; TRBD1 might be the D (6 bases). There are 17 residues in the CDR3. Per the germline V gene, CDR1 is SGHRS and CDR2 is YFSETQ. CDR3 sequence reads: CASSLPPGAFSVYEQYF. The CDR3 DNA reads TGCGCTAGCAGCCTCCCGCCAGGGGCTTTTAGCGTCTACGAGCAGTACTTC. Full variable domain (missing parts from reference TRBV5-1 and TRBJ2-7): KAGVTQTPRYLIKTRGQQVTLSCSPISGHRSVSWYQQTPGQGLQFLFEYFSETQRNKGNFPGRFSGRQFSNSRSEMNVSTLELGDSALYLCASSLPPGAFSVYEQYFGPGTRLTVT.

V gene TRBV7-9 combines with J gene TRBJ2-3; D is unresolved. V shed 5 bases and J shed 4 bases, with 16 bases lying between them. This CDR3 has 15 amino acids. The germline V gene has CDR1 SEHNR and CDR2 FQNEAQ (reference sequence). The CDR3 region is CASSGPRVVADTQYF. The CDR3, as DNA: TGTGCCAGCAGCGGGCCAAGGGTGGTGGCAGATACGCAGTATTTT.

The chain combines TRBV30 with TRBJ2-7; tentatively, D is TRBD1 or TRBD2 (6 bases each). Germline CDR1 and CDR2: GTSNPN and SVGIG (reference sequence). The CDR3 loop spans 15 amino acids. Trimming pared 0 bases from V and 2 bases from J, leaving 14 bases between. DNA of the CDR3: TGTGCCTGGAGTGTAGGCGTGGGGGGCCCCTACGAGCAGTACTTC. This codes for CAWSVGVGGPYEQYF.

This CDR3 is CASRSVRGPLSYEQYF. The CDR3 nucleotides read TGTGCAAGTCGCTCCGTTCGGGGGCCGCTCTCCTACGAGCAGTACTTC. V gene TRBV12-2 combines with J gene TRBJ2-7. TRBV12-2 is classified as a pseudogene. The CDR3 consists of 16 residues.

This clone appeared once. The chain links TRBV25-1 to TRBJ1-4; D not certain. V lost 4 bases and J lost 1, with 7 bases in between. The CDR3 extends over 14 amino acids. The germline V gene encodes CDR1 MGHDK and CDR2 SYGVNS. The CDR3 loop reads CASSVGGTNEKLFF. CDR3 DNA: TGTGCCAGCAGTGTTGGTGGAACTAATGAAAAACTGTTTTTT.

The chain combines TRBV6-1 with TRBJ2-1; 7 nucleotides line up with TRBD1. The germline V gene has CDR1 MNHNS and CDR2 SASEGT. V was clipped by 4 bases and J by 3 bases; unmatched bases: 9. The CDR3 extends over 16 amino acids. The CDR3, as DNA: TGTGCCAGCAGTGGAGCAGGAACAGGGGTCTACAATGAGCAGTTCTTC. Its protein is CASSGAGTGVYNEQFF.